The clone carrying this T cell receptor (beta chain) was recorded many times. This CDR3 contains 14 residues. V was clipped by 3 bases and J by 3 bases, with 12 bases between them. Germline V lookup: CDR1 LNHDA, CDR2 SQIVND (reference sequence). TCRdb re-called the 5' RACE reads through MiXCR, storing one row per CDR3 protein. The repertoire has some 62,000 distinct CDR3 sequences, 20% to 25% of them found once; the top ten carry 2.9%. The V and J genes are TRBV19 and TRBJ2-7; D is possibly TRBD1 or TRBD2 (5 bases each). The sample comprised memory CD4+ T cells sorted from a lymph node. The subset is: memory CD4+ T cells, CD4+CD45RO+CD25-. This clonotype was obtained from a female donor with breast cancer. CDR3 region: CASSMGEPLYEQYF. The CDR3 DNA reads TGTGCCAGTAGTATGGGGGAACCGCTCTACGAGCAGTACTTC.